This T cell receptor (beta chain) is from a study of cytomegalovirus exposure and HLA in healthy donors listed by TCRdb under 2017. With respect to the entire study: According to an earlier analysis of several hundred of the donors, 150 million to 200 million T cells yielded 117 million unique TCR beta sequences and 276 Gb of sequence data. On average, about 200,000 unique TCR beta nucleotide sequences were sequenced per donor among fewer than 500 genotyped donors of the cohort, with roughly 18% of those sequences being non-productive. The T cell repertoires of 700 or so subjects were profiled by immunosequencing and related to cytomegalovirus serostatus. The number of typed donors differed by locus: roughly 629-640 for A, B, C, DRB1 and DQB1; some 500 for DQA1; 606 for DPA1; and approximately 450 for DPB1. To predict cytomegalovirus infection status, the study brought together high-throughput TCR immunosequencing, statistical association of individual TCRs with disease status, and machine learning. In addition to the first cohort of approximately 650 subjects, a separate validation cohort of approximately 130 different subjects was used. The study aimed to test whether cataloging public T cell receptors could reveal signatures of past pathogen exposure. A later analysis re-examined previously published TCR beta repertoires from more than 600 donors and added high-resolution HLA genotyping to investigate patterns of TCR occurrence. An earlier analysis of about 620 of the donors applied high-throughput TCR beta sequencing to assess whether each TCR beta V gene segment acted as functional or pseudogenic. Rather than using new phenotypic data, the later analysis identified candidate immune exposures from TCR beta sequences and from how often those sequences occurred across donors. All discovery cohort repertoires had been generated on a single sequencing platform. Four or five DR-DQ haplotypes were handled as single units for association and clustering because linkage in the cohort was strong. An early release covering 550 to 650 HLA-typed donors comprised roughly 300 gigabases of sequencing data and about 90 million unique TCR sequences. Genome-wide SNP genotypes for about three fifths of the roughly 670 donors were used in a later genetic analysis, which treated that subset as a discovery cohort. Among the 398 genotyped donors, around 81% belonged to the genetic ancestry cluster associated with self-reported Caucasian donors. Donor age, sex, ethnicity and CMV serostatus were compiled alongside the repertoire data. HLA typing covered class I and class II loci at four-digit resolution. Study-wide findings and limitations: Specific HLA alleles were associated with around 18,000 TCR beta sequences at a false discovery rate of 0.05 in a later analysis. A further reported finding was that TCR beta sequences accurately predicted the HLA-A and HLA-B alleles for most subjects in the first cohort. According to the authors, the approach could potentially be generalized to other disease states and immunological phenotypes. Correlated functional status among segregating V segments might reflect linkage disequilibrium, but an unknown experimental factor could not be ruled out. Most TCR sequences were seen in very few donors, while some public TCRs were found in many individuals. According to a later analysis, TCR association rates differed among HLA loci, with DRB1 alleles showing the most associated TCRs and HLA-C alleles showing the fewest. Broadly in line with IMGT annotations, most TCR beta V segments showed up in productive rearrangements about 87% or about 30% of the time in an earlier analysis of 450 to 750 of the donors. An association between a missense DCLRE1C variant and V-gene and J-gene trimming of TCR beta chains was found in a later genetic analysis and replicated in an independent cohort. Compared with the approximately 670-donor mean, donors in an Asian-associated ancestry cluster had fewer N-insertions in productive TCRs, according to a later genetic analysis. A later analysis found that most CMV-associated TCR beta chains appeared HLA-restricted, with HLA associations seemingly driven largely by CMV exposure. Immune exposure information for the cohort was limited to CMV serostatus. In a later analysis, HLA-associated TCR beta chains were found to be more clonally expanded and to have lower generation probabilities than equally common non-associated chains. In the study, some 160 TCR beta chains were listed as associated with cytomegalovirus. In vitro tests confirmed that a few of the cytomegalovirus-associated TCR beta chains recognize cytomegalovirus antigens. Because HLA typing was missing for some donors at each locus, association tests included only the typed subset. About 17 rarely observed V segments, including chromosome 9 orphons, were excluded from the earlier analysis of almost 600 of the donors because counts were too low. When HLA alleles, especially DR and DQ, strongly co-occurred, attributing TCR associations to individual alleles was difficult. In this cohort, only TCR beta chains were sequenced, and detectable features were limited by the absence of alpha or paired-chain data. According to a later analysis, parvovirus B19, influenza, CMV and Epstein-Barr virus appeared linked to several top co-occurrence clusters. Presence/absence analyses assumed roughly uniform sequencing depth across donors, an assumption that may not hold. The classifier was reported to diagnose cytomegalovirus status with high specificity and sensitivity in both the original cohort and the validation cohort. The 87-base-pair reads could not distinguish some IMGT-functional V segments, including TRBV6-2 and TRBV6-3, so those segments were excluded. A cluster of highly shared sequence variants was judged likely to represent a technical artifact of the sequencing pipeline.

A distance of 16 bases separates the germline ends of V and J, which lose 5 bases and 3 bases respectively. According to the germline V gene, CDR1 reads MNHEY and CDR2 reads SVGAGI. The cysteine opens and the phenylalanine closes a CDR3 of 15 amino acids. Just the 45-base CDR3 DNA is kept, in frame starting at base 1. In total, approximately 690 healthy bone marrow donors made up the cohort. All cohort members were sampled while nominally healthy, although unrecorded immune exposures were likely present. The donor tested CMV seronegative, placing the donor among the 352 seronegative members of the cohort. A peripheral blood sample was provided by each donor, and peripheral blood mononuclear cells were used for TCR beta sequencing. The Qiagen DNeasy Blood Extraction Kit was used to extract genomic DNA from the blood cell samples. Turning to this clone: The antigen it recognizes is unknown. No much larger clone exists at a distance of one base, and base qualities are not known.

The library was made by the immunoSEQ multiplex PCR assay. A mixture of 60 forward primers for TCR Vbeta segments and 13 reverse primers for TCR Jbeta segments was used in the multiplex PCR. The CDR3 region of rearranged TCR beta genes was amplified from genomic DNA by a multiplex PCR assay. On the Illumina HiSeq System, the amplified TCR beta libraries were sequenced as 87-base-pair reads. Turning to the authors' computational methods: Across the 500 to 850 repertoires, a later analysis counted around 80 million unique TCR beta chains, roughly 11 million of which were shared by at least two donors. Raw reads were error-corrected and collapsed into unique sequences by a nearest-neighbor algorithm in which closely related sequences were merged to remove PCR and sequencing errors. To assign V, D and J gene segments, CDR3 sequences were aligned to IMGT reference sequences. For a sequence to be retained, at least a six-nucleotide match to both a V gene segment and a J gene segment was required. Rearrangements were classified as productive when the CDR3 lacked stop codons and remained in frame with V and J, and all other rearrangements were classified as non-productive. Following IMGT convention, CDR3 was defined as the stretch from the second conserved V-encoded cysteine up to the conserved J-encoded phenylalanine. Sequences without an unambiguous match to a single V gene segment were excluded from the earlier analysis of a few hundred of the donors. In an earlier analysis of about 590 of the donors, a V segment was called functional when productive rearrangements were above 56.7%, and segregating when the standard deviation between donors exceeded 5%. A statistical classification framework was built for diagnosing cytomegalovirus status from the catalog of TCR beta chain sequences. V and J gene assignment, in a later analysis, came from comparing TCR nucleotide sequences with IMGT/GENE-DB human TR gene sequences. A later analysis assigned CDR3 sequences and most-parsimonious VDJ recombination scenarios with the TCRdist pipeline. A later analysis defined each TCR beta chain by its CDR3 amino acid sequence plus V-gene family, and excluded reads lacking a unique V-gene family. In a later analysis, approximately 640 highly shared, low-generation-probability nucleotide sequences were removed to address suspected cross-contamination and a sequencing artifact. A later analysis calculated a clonal expansion index for each public chain from normalized within-repertoire ranks of inferred template counts. Generation probabilities in a later analysis came from a VDJ recombination model fitted to out-of-frame rearrangements, and those results were checked against IGoR. Hypergeometric tests were used in a later analysis to score TCR-TCR, TCR-HLA and TCR-CMV co-occurrence, with a repertoire-size bias correction applied to the TCR pairs. To estimate false discovery rates, a later analysis permuted the HLA or CMV assignments 20 times. A later analysis grouped co-occurring TCRs with DBSCAN, adding TCRdist sequence similarity when clustering within HLA-allele-positive subsets. Repertoires with fewer than 30,000 or more than 120,000 public chains, plus five repertoires with anomalous nucleotide sharing, were excluded from co-occurrence clustering. Held by TCRdb, this immuneACCESS table contains in-frame sequences only and omits some clones. Under half of the omission traces to an unresolved V gene where checked; the cause of the rest is unknown. That table gives V, J and clone size, and the DNA gave D and trimming. Within this sample are about 83,000 clones, with about 71% of them counted one time only. The ten largest clones take up about 8% of the sample.

The rearranged chain carries TRBV6-5 and TRBJ1-2; the D gene identity is not certain. Input material: PBMCs. The sequence was collected from a man aged 55 to 69 in good health and CMV-seronegative. The DNA sequence is TGTGCCAGCAGTCCTTTCGATATACAGTACTATGGCTACACCTTC. Translation gives CASSPFDIQYYGYTF.